The TCR beta chain described here comes from a study of PD-L1 blockade in urothelial cancer. About the study: Blood samples had a median of 141,255 T cells, 80,000 to 85,000 unique TCRs, and clonality 0.08 to 0.085.

Losses at the gene ends were 5 bases for V and 6 bases for J; bases not matched to a gene: 8. The germline gives CDR1 MDHEN, CDR2 SYDVKM. The CDR3 spans 14 residues. Here immunoSEQ multiplex PCR was the method, and the copy in TCRdb shows in-frame clones only, minus some. In the table there are 50,000 to 55,000 clones, 77% of which are singletons. Patients were diagnosed with urothelial carcinoma, either locally advanced or metastatic. This TCR derives from a man aged 70-80 years with urothelial cancer. Sequencing used PBMCs, obtained around atezolizumab (anti-PD-L1) treatment. The chain couples TRBV28 to TRBJ1-2, with 8 positions matching TRBD1. CDR3 residues: CASSTLQGADGYTF. Here the CDR3 DNA reads TGTGCCAGCAGTACGCTCCAGGGGGCGGATGGCTACACCTTC.